The 30 T cell receptor beta chains listed next were all sequenced from one sample in a study of regulatory T cells in long-lasting Graves disease. Time point in this sample: newly diagnosed GD, antithyroid drugs for less than 3 months. PBMCs provided the RNA from which the TCR library was made. HTBI primers from iRepertoire and Arm-PCR of CDR3 regions yielded the TCR beta libraries. Each CDR3 protein gets one entry after TCRdb re-called the multiplex PCR reads with MiXCR. Of about 370,000 distinct CDR3 sequences detected, roughly 16% appear once; the ten largest clones hold 22%. The material was peripheral blood mononuclear cells (PBMCs), obtained at new diagnosis, from a patient treated with antithyroid drugs. The receptors were sampled from a female donor with Graves disease.

This clonotype was seen repeatedly, ten times or more. The chain recombines TRBV15 with TRBJ1-2; no firm D call. This CDR3 has 15 residues. V lost 0 bases to trimming and J lost 3 bases, with 11 bases between them. Germline CDR1 LNHNV, CDR2 YYDKDF (reference sequence). CDR3 sequence: CATSRDSDGDYGYTF. The CDR3 DNA is TGTGCCACCAGCAGAGATTCGGACGGAGACTATGGCTACACCTTC.

This clonotype occurred many times. V usage is TRBV27 and J usage is TRBJ2-3; maybe TRBD1 (6 bases). This CDR3 is built from 16 residues. Germline-derived CDR1 and CDR2 are MNHEY and SMNVEV (reference sequence). V was cut by 2 bases and J by 6 bases, with 18 bases left in between. The CDR3 DNA reads TGTGCCAGCAGTTTAAGAGGTCGTGGGGGCGCGGATACGCAGTATTTT. This encodes CASSLRGRGGADTQYF.

This clonotype was observed a handful of times. This rearrangement joins TRBV24-1 to TRBJ2-5; 7 bases are a match to TRBD1. Germline CDR1 KGHDR, CDR2 SFDVKD. Losses at the gene ends were 2 bases for V and 5 bases for J; bases not matched to a gene: 4. CDR3 length equals 14 residues. The DNA of the CDR3 is TGTGCCACCAGTGATTCAGGGGGTGGTGAGACCCAGTACTTC. Translation gives CATSDSGGGETQYF.

This clonotype has ten or more counts. The gene calls are TRBV27 and TRBJ1-4; 7 nucleotides match TRBD1. The CDR3 spans 15 residues. V was pared by 0 bases and J by 4 bases, with 2 bases of the junction left unmatched. CDR1 is MNHEY, CDR2 SMNVEV, per germline (reference sequence). CDR3 in amino acids: CASSLSRQGNEKLFF. In DNA, the CDR3 is TGTGCCAGCAGTTTATCGCGACAGGGTAATGAAAAACTGTTTTTT.

This clonotype showed up many times. The gene calls are TRBV27 and TRBJ1-6; possibly TRBD1 for D (5 bases). V dropped 0 bases and J dropped 10 bases, with 10 bases sitting between them. The CDR3 loop spans 14 amino acids. Germline values: CDR1 MNHEY, CDR2 SMNVEV (reference sequence). CDR3 nucleotides: TGTGCCAGCAGTTTATCAGGGGATTGGTCACCCCTCCACTTT. Translation gives CASSLSGDWSPLHF.

The rearrangement joins TRBV3-1 to TRBJ2-3; D may correspond to TRBD1 or TRBD2 (6 bases each). The DNA end favors TRBJ2-7, so the J call may be wrong. The germline gives CDR1 LGHDT, CDR2 YNNKEL (reference sequence). CDR3 length: 14 amino acids. CDR3 in DNA: TGTGCCAGCAGCCCGGCACGGGGGCGATACGAGCAGTACTTC. Translation: CASSPARGRYEQYF.

V usage is TRBV6-1 and J usage is TRBJ1-2, with TRBD1 matching over 7 bases. Germline V gives CDR1 MNHNS, CDR2 SASEGT. The V segment lost 10 bases and the J segment 0 bases; nucleotides outside the gene matches: 17. The CDR3 length is 17 residues. CDR3 sequence (DNA): TGTGCCACCCCTTTGAACAGGGGAAGGGGAGCTAACTATGGCTACACCTTC. Translated: CATPLNRGRGANYGYTF.

This clonotype was observed at least ten times. For the CDR3, the DNA is TGTGCCAGCAGTTTTCGGACAGGGAATAATTCACCCCTCCACTTT. Its translation is CASSFRTGNNSPLHF. The chain combines TRBV28 with TRBJ1-6, with 8 bases matching TRBD1. The CDR3 is 15 residues long. Germline V gene lookup returns CDR1 MDHEN and CDR2 SYDVKM. V shed 3 bases and J 5 bases; nucleotides not matched to a gene: 3.

V is TRBV19 and J is TRBJ2-2; D gene unclear. This CDR3 has 14 amino acids. Deletions cut 7 bases from V and 3 bases from J, with 12 bases between. CDR1 LNHDA and CDR2 SQIVND come from the germline V gene (reference sequence). The CDR3 region is CASKDPGHTGELFF. The CDR3 DNA follows: TGTGCCAGTAAGGATCCGGGTCACACCGGGGAGCTGTTTTTT.

The CDR3 loop reads CSVAGTKLGTGSYSGANVLTF. CDR3 sequence (DNA): TGCAGCGTTGCCGGTACAAAACTTGGGACAGGGTCGTACTCTGGGGCCAACGTCCTGACTTTC. The chain joins TRBV29-1 to TRBJ2-6; 9 bases line up with TRBD1. Trimming took 4 bases from V and 0 from J; bases not matched to a gene: 19. This CDR3 contains 21 residues. CDR1 is SQVTM and CDR2 is ANQGSEA in the germline V gene.

This chain connects TRBV24-1 to TRBJ1-5; D not resolved. Per germline, CDR1 KGHDR and CDR2 SFDVKD. There are 14 residues in the CDR3. Trimming cost V 6 bases and J 0 bases, with 8 bases left between them. CDR3 loop: CATSFGNSNQPQHF. The DNA for the CDR3 is TGTGCCACCAGTTTTGGGAATAGCAATCAGCCCCAGCATTTT.

The V and J genes are TRBV18 and TRBJ1-5; 7 bases line up with TRBD1. The V gene's germline CDR1 is KGHSH and CDR2 LQKENI. J gave up 6 bases and V 3 bases, and 5 bases lay outside the gene matches. CDR3 length: 14 residues. CDR3 nucleotide sequence: TGTGCCAGCTCACCCTACAGGGACAGTCAGCCCCAGCATTTT. The encoded protein is CASSPYRDSQPQHF.

This clonotype occurred many times. V usage is TRBV7-9 and J usage is TRBJ2-5, with 7 bases fitting TRBD1. This CDR3 comprises 14 residues. CDR1 is SEHNR and CDR2 is FQNEAQ in the germline V gene (reference sequence). J lost 12 bases, V lost 4 bases, and 14 bases had no gene match. DNA of the CDR3: TGTGCCAGCAGCTCAACTGGGGACAGCAACGTAGAGTACTTC. Translating gives CASSSTGDSNVEYF.

With respect to this clonotype: It differs at one base from a far larger clone, so likely a read error. The chain joins TRBV7-2 to TRBJ2-1, with 7 positions matching TRBD2. There are 15 residues in the CDR3. From germline, CDR1 is SGHTA and CDR2 FQGNSA. CDR3 DNA: TGTGCCTGCAGCTCCGAACGGGAGGAGTTAAATGAGCAGTTCTTC. This codes for CACSSEREELNEQFF.

The table lists this clonotype with many counts. The CDR3 is CASSVAIEQFF. The CDR3 DNA is TGCGCCAGCAGTGTAGCTATTGAGCAGTTCTTC. The genes are TRBV10-2 and TRBJ2-1; D remains unclear. This CDR3 has 11 amino acids. Deletions cut 4 bases from V and 9 bases from J, with 7 bases between. Germline V gene data show CDR1 as WSHSY and CDR2 as SAAADI.

The chain couples TRBV28 to TRBJ2-7; 7 bases agree with TRBD2. V was pared by 4 bases and J by 2 bases, with 20 bases of the junction left unmatched. Germline CDR1 reads MDHEN; CDR2 reads SYDVKM. The CDR3 contains 19 residues. In nucleotides, the CDR3 is TGTGCCAGCAGTTCGACCAACTATAGGGAGCGGGACCATACCTACGAGCAGTACTTC. Translated: CASSSTNYRERDHTYEQYF. Based on the CDR3 plus reference TRBV28 and TRBJ2-7, the full variable domain is DVKVTQSSRYLVKRTGEKVFLECVQDMDHENMFWYRQDPGLGLRLIYFSYDVKMKEKGDIPEGYSVSREKKERFSLILESASTNQTSMYLCASSSTNYRERDHTYEQYFGPGTRLTVT.

This clonotype was recorded at least ten times. The J gene is TRBJ2-7, the V gene TRBV7-9, with D perhaps matching TRBD1 (5 bases). The CDR3 length is 13 residues. The V and J ends lost 4 bases and 2 bases respectively, with 9 bases between them. Looked up from germline, CDR1 is SEHNR and CDR2 is FQNEAQ (reference sequence). CDR3 coding DNA: TGTGCCAGCAGCTCCCAGGGAACCTACGAGCAGTACTTC. Translating gives CASSSQGTYEQYF.

The table lists this clonotype with many counts. J is TRBJ2-1 and V is TRBV7-2; no clear D gene. Near its end, the DNA agrees better with TRBJ2-5, so the J call may be wrong. Germline assignment: CDR1 SGHTA and CDR2 FQGNSA. The CDR3 length is 15 residues. The CDR3 DNA reads as TGTGCCAGCAGCTTAGGGACGCTGCGTGGAGAGACCCAGTACTTC. It translates to CASSLGTLRGETQYF.

This clonotype was seen ten or more times. The rearrangement links TRBV20-1 to TRBJ2-1, with 9 positions matching TRBD2. From germline, CDR1 is DFQATT and CDR2 SNEGSKA (reference sequence). The CDR3 spans 15 residues. V shed 0 bases, J shed 6 bases, and the junction held 6 bases outside the gene matches. In nucleotides, the CDR3 is TGCAGTGCTAGAGATTGGCGGGGGGGATCCAATGAGCAGTTCTTC. Translation gives CSARDWRGGSNEQFF.

This clonotype was picked up many times. This chain connects TRBV7-2 to TRBJ1-2; D uncertain. The CDR3 spans 14 residues. Per germline, CDR1 SGHTA and CDR2 FQGNSA. V lost 0 bases to trimming and J lost 2 bases, with 7 bases between them. The CDR3: CASSLAFANYGYTF. The CDR3 region has the DNA TGTGCCAGCAGCTTAGCATTCGCAAACTATGGCTACACCTTC.

This clonotype was detected ten times or more. This chain links TRBV2 with TRBJ2-7, with TRBD2 identical over 7 bases. Per the germline V gene, CDR1 is SNHLY and CDR2 is FYNNEI. V shed 8 bases, J shed 4 bases, and the junction held 11 bases outside the gene matches. CDR3 length: 14 residues. CDR3 residues: CASGNLAEPYEQYF. Here the CDR3 DNA reads TGTGCCAGCGGAAATCTAGCGGAGCCATACGAGCAGTACTTC. Full variable domain (remainder filled in from reference TRBV2 and TRBJ2-7): EPEVTQTPSHQVTQMGQEVILRCVPISNHLYFYWYRQILGQKVEFLVSFYNNEISEKSEIFDDQFSVERPDGSNFTLKIRSTKLEDSAMYFCASGNLAEPYEQYFGPGTRLTVT.

This clonotype was counted ten times or more. V gene TRBV28 combines with J gene TRBJ2-3; 14 nucleotides line up with TRBD2. The CDR3 is 16 residues long. Germline V lookup: CDR1 MDHEN, CDR2 SYDVKM. J gave up 5 bases and V 5 bases, and 6 bases lay outside the gene matches. The DNA for the CDR3 is TGTGCCAGCAGTCAGACTAGCGGGAGGGCGGGAGATACGCAGTATTTT. Translation gives CASSQTSGRAGDTQYF.

This clonotype was detected only a few times. The genes are TRBV6-1 and TRBJ2-6, with 9 bases that match TRBD1. V gave up 11 bases and J gave up 0 bases; unmatched junction bases: 14. The length of the CDR3 is 18 residues. Germline assignment: CDR1 MNHNS and CDR2 SASEGT. This CDR3 reads CAAKGGWDRDSGANVLTF. The CDR3 DNA reads as TGTGCCGCAAAGGGGGGGTGGGACAGGGACTCTGGGGCCAACGTCCTGACTTTC.

The chain links TRBV6-1 to TRBJ2-3, with unresolved D. The V gene lost 6 bases and the J gene lost 7 bases, with 8 bases spanning the gap. The CDR3 is made up of 11 amino acids. In germline, CDR1 is MNHNS, CDR2 SASEGT. CDR3 sequence reads: CASSPEYTQYF. The CDR3 DNA follows: TGTGCCAGCAGCCCCGAGTATACGCAGTATTTT.

This clonotype was seen many times. V gene TRBV12-3 or TRBV12-4 combines with J gene TRBJ1-2; 9 bases fit TRBD1. This CDR3 spans 14 amino acids. V was pared by 1 base and J by 6 bases, with 3 bases of the junction left unmatched. CDR3 protein: CASSLVGQGNGYTF. The CDR3 DNA reads as TGTGCCAGCAGTTTAGTCGGACAGGGGAATGGCTACACCTTC.

This clonotype was seen ten or more times. This sequence joins TRBV2 and TRBJ1-1; the D is unclear. The CDR3 is 13 residues long. Deletions cut 7 bases from V and 1 base from J, with 10 bases between. CDR1 is SNHLY, CDR2 FYNNEI, per germline. The CDR3: CASKRDPNTEAFF. DNA for the CDR3: TGTGCCAGCAAAAGAGACCCGAACACTGAAGCTTTCTTT.

At least ten counts were recorded for this clonotype. Here the CDR3 DNA reads TGTGCCAGCAGCCAACTTGGAGAACAAGCTTTCTTT. Encoded protein: CASSQLGEQAFF. The rearrangement uses TRBV3-1 and TRBJ1-1; D is unclear. This CDR3 comprises 12 residues. The germline V and J ends were trimmed by 2 bases and 9 bases, with 10 bases remaining between them. CDR1 is LGHDT, CDR2 YNNKEL, per germline (reference sequence).

This clonotype was picked up many times. The V and J genes are TRBV11-2 and TRBJ2-6, with D perhaps matching TRBD2 (6 bases). V shed 4 bases and J shed 0 bases, with 13 bases lying between them. Per the germline V gene, CDR1 is SGHAT and CDR2 is FQNNGV. This CDR3 spans 17 amino acids. The CDR3 nucleotides read TGTGCCAGCAGCTCCACTCCGGGACTCTCTGGGGCCAACGTCCTGACTTTC. As protein: CASSSTPGLSGANVLTF.

The genes are TRBV20-1 and TRBJ2-3; 12 bases are a match to TRBD2. The CDR3 covers 15 residues. Germline-derived CDR1 and CDR2 are DFQATT and SNEGSKA (reference sequence). Trimming at V came to 4 bases and at J to 3 bases, leaving 5 bases not matched to a gene. Here the CDR3 DNA reads TGCAGTGCTAAAAGGACTAGCGGGACTACAGATACGCAGTATTTT. Translated, it gives CSAKRTSGTTDTQYF.

This clonotype was recorded at least ten times. V is TRBV5-1 and J is TRBJ1-2; D may be TRBD1 (6 bases). This CDR3 region has 14 residues. The germline gives CDR1 SGHRS, CDR2 YFSETQ. Trimming left V 5 bases short and J 2 bases short, with 13 bases between. The CDR3 is CASRPGVENYGYTF. The CDR3 DNA reads as TGCGCCAGCAGACCAGGGGTAGAGAACTATGGCTACACCTTC.